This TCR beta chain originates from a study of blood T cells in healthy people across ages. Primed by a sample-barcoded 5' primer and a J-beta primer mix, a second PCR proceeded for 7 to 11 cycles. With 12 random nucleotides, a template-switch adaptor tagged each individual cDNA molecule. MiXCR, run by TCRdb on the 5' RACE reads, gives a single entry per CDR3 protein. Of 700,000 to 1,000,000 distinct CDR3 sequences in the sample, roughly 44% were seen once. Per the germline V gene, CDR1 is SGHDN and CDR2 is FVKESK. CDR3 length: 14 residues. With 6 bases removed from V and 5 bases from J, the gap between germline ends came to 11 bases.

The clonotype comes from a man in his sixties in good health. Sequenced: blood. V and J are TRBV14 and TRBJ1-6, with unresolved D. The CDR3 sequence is CASSPSANNSPLHF. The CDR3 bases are TGTGCCAGCAGTCCTAGCGCCAATAATTCACCCCTCCACTTT.